The entry that follows covers one TCR beta chain sequence. These data belong to a study of blood T cell repertoires in COVID-19. CDR1 and CDR2 from the germline V gene are SGHTA and FQGTGA. The junction had 6 bases not matched to a gene; V was cut back by 6 bases and J by 5 bases. The CDR3 has 15 amino acids. Only in-frame clones appear in the TCRdb table, and some are missing; sequencing was by immunoSEQ multiplex PCR. The sample records about 250,000 clones, 83% being singletons. This receptor was taken from an elderly man with acute or convalescent COVID-19. The chain employs TRBV7-3 and TRBJ2-2; 10 nucleotides match TRBD2. Sequences were obtained from peripheral blood. The CDR3 DNA reads TGTGCCAGCAGAGCGGGAGGGCCTGGGACCGGGGAGCTGTTTTTT. Translated, it gives CASRAGGPGTGELFF.